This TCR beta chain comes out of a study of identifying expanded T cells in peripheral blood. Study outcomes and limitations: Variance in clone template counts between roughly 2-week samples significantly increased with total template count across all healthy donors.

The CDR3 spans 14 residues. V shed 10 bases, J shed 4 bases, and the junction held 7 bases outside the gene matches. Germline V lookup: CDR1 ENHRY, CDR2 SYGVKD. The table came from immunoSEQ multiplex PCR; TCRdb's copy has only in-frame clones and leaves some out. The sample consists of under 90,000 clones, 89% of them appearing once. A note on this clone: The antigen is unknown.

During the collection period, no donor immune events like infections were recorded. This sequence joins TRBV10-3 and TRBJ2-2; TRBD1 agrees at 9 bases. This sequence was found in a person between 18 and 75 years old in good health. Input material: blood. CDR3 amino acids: CATLQGAGTGELFF. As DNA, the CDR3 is TGTGCCACCCTACAGGGGGCAGGCACCGGGGAGCTGTTTTTT.